Below, 30 T cell receptor beta chains from the same sample are listed, as sequenced in a study of blood T cell repertoires in COVID-19. The method was immunoSEQ multiplex PCR; TCRdb's version includes in-frame clones alone and lacks a portion of them. The sample carries 90,000 to 120,000 clones, about 93% recorded once. The sequenced sample was peripheral blood. The receptors originated from a woman aged 25 to 39 with acute or convalescent COVID-19.

J is TRBJ2-7 and V is TRBV19, with a weak D call TRBD1 (5 bases). The germline V gene encodes CDR1 LNHDA and CDR2 SQIVND (reference sequence). V was trimmed by 8 bases and J by 1 base, leaving 12 bases between them. The CDR3 is 13 amino acids. CDR3 bases: TGTGCCAGTGCAGGGTATCATTCCTACGAGCAGTACTTC. Protein: CASAGYHSYEQYF.

The chain employs TRBV2 and TRBJ1-2; 10 positions agree with TRBD1. There are 15 residues in the CDR3. Germline V gene lookup returns CDR1 SNHLY and CDR2 FYNNEI. V was pared by 6 bases and J by 6 bases, with 10 bases of the junction left unmatched. The CDR3 sequence: CASSPLGQGIHGYTF. Here the CDR3 DNA reads TGTGCCAGCAGCCCTTTGGGACAGGGGATACATGGCTACACCTTC. The full variable domain, rest sourced from reference TRBV2 and TRBJ1-2, is EPEVTQTPSHQVTQMGQEVILRCVPISNHLYFYWYRQILGQKVEFLVSFYNNEISEKSEIFDDQFSVERPDGSNFTLKIRSTKLEDSAMYFCASSPLGQGIHGYTFGSGTRLTVV.

This rearrangement joins TRBV19 to TRBJ1-6, with D uncertain. Germline V lookup: CDR1 LNHDA, CDR2 SQIVND (reference sequence). CDR3 length: 16 amino acids. Trimming stripped 3 bases from V and 12 bases from J, with 21 bases between. The CDR3 coding sequence is TGTGCCAGTAGTATGATGGGGAGTGGGGTTGGACGACCCCTCCACTTT. Translating gives CASSMMGSGVGRPLHF.

This clone has more than one count but fewer than ten. The J gene is TRBJ1-1, the V gene TRBV12-5; 7 bases line up with TRBD1. CDR1 and CDR2 (germline): LGHNT, FRNRAP. J was trimmed by 0 bases and V by 1 base; bases with no gene match: 8. There are 17 residues in the CDR3. CDR3 coding DNA: TGTGCTAGTGGTTTGGGAGGACAGGAGAGAATGAACACTGAAGCTTTCTTT. Translated, it gives CASGLGGQERMNTEAFF.

This clone showed up just once. This sequence joins TRBV12-3 or TRBV12-4 and TRBJ1-2; 7 nucleotides align to TRBD1. This CDR3 has 13 amino acids. Unmatched junction bases numbered 4, after V lost 6 bases and J lost 3 bases. The CDR3 DNA follows: TGTGCCAGCAGCTACAGGGGTGACTATGGCTACACCTTC. This sequence encodes CASSYRGDYGYTF.

The rearrangement links TRBV27 to TRBJ1-1; 7 bases match TRBD1. CDR1 is MNHEY and CDR2 is SMNVEV in the germline V gene (reference sequence). The CDR3 loop spans 15 amino acids. V lost 2 bases, J lost 0 bases, and 3 bases stayed unmatched. The CDR3 nucleotides read TGTGCCAGCAGTTTAGGGACAGTCATGAACACTGAAGCTTTCTTT. Amino acids: CASSLGTVMNTEAFF.

The chain uses TRBV29-1 and TRBJ1-2; TRBD1 aligns across 10 bases. With 1 base clipped from V and 0 bases from J, the junction kept 2 bases outside the gene matches. Germline-derived CDR1 and CDR2 are SQVTM and ANQGSEA. The CDR3 runs 15 residues. The CDR3 nucleotides are TGCAGCGTTGAAGGAGGGACAGGGGCTAACTATGGCTACACCTTC. This encodes CSVEGGTGANYGYTF.

This chain connects TRBV7-9 to TRBJ2-1; 8 bases line up with TRBD2. The germline CDR1 and CDR2 sequences are SEHNR and FQNEAQ (reference sequence). After removal of 1 base from V and 4 bases from J, the junction contained 9 bases not matched to a gene. The CDR3 is 17 residues long. The chain's CDR3 is CASSLGGRTSYYNEQFF. In DNA form, the CDR3 reads TGTGCCAGCAGCTTAGGTGGCAGGACTAGCTATTACAATGAGCAGTTCTTC.

The J gene is TRBJ1-3, the V gene TRBV3-1 (or the pseudogene TRBV3-2), with 7 bases that match TRBD1. Germline lookup yields CDR1 LGHDT and CDR2 YNNKEL (reference sequence). This CDR3 spans 15 amino acids. V dropped 1 base and J dropped 4; count of bases not matched to a gene: 4. In nucleotides, the CDR3 is TGTGCCAGCAGCCAAGCCTCGGACAGGGGAAACACCATATATTTT. Its translation is CASSQASDRGNTIYF.

The J gene is TRBJ1-5, the V gene TRBV27, with D possibly TRBD1 on 5 matching bases. Between the trimmed V and J ends, which lost 6 bases and 2 bases, there was a span of 11 bases. CDR1 MNHEY and CDR2 SMNVEV come from the germline V gene (reference sequence). This CDR3 region has 14 residues. The CDR3 bases are TGTGCCAGCAGGGGACCGGGGGGCAATCAGCCCCAGCATTTT. Protein: CASRGPGGNQPQHF.

This clone was counted only a few times. V and J are TRBV5-4 and TRBJ2-5; TRBD2 aligns across 14 bases. Trimming at V came to 0 bases and at J to 4 bases, leaving 5 bases not matched to a gene. Germline CDR1 and CDR2: SGHNT and YYREEE (reference sequence). The length of the CDR3 is 17 residues. The CDR3 region has the DNA TGTGCCAGCAGCTTGGTAGGACTAGCGGGGGGCCGAGAGACCCAGTACTTC. It encodes CASSLVGLAGGRETQYF.

The rearrangement uses TRBV6-5 and TRBJ1-1; the match to TRBD1 covers 8 bases. Germline trimming cut 6 bases from V and 4 bases from J; bases unmatched to any gene: 7. CDR3 size: 14 residues. CDR1 and CDR2 (germline): MNHEY, SVGAGI. CDR3 nucleotides: TGTGCCAGCAGAGTGGACAGGGTTGGCACTGAAGCTTTCTTT. Its protein is CASRVDRVGTEAFF.

A few counts support this clone. The chain recombines TRBV6-4 with TRBJ1-6, with TRBD1 identical over 7 bases. After removal of 0 bases from V and 4 bases from J, the junction contained 9 bases not matched to a gene. Germline assignment: CDR1 MRHNA and CDR2 SNTAGT. The CDR3 spans 18 residues. The CDR3 here is CASSDSYPGDSYNSPLHF. CDR3 bases: TGTGCCAGCAGTGACTCCTACCCGGGGGACAGTTATAATTCACCCCTCCACTTT.

The chain has TRBV5-1 and TRBJ2-2; TRBD2 matches at 7 bases. Germline V lookup: CDR1 SGHRS, CDR2 YFSETQ. CDR3 length: 14 residues. After removal of 0 bases from V and 6 bases from J, the junction contained 2 bases not matched to a gene. The CDR3 DNA follows: TGCGCCAGCAGCTTGGGGGGGGGATCCGGGGAGCTGTTTTTT. This encodes CASSLGGGSGELFF.

This clone was found once. The V gene is TRBV19, the J gene TRBJ2-3, with 10 nucleotides matching TRBD1. The ends lost 2 bases at V and 4 bases at J; junction bases unmatched: 6. CDR1 LNHDA and CDR2 SQIVND come from the germline V gene (reference sequence). The CDR3 totals 16 residues. CDR3 loop: CASSIPDRGRSDTQYF. The CDR3 coding sequence is TGTGCCAGTAGTATACCCGACAGGGGGCGTTCAGATACGCAGTATTTT.

The chain joins TRBV7-2 to TRBJ2-7, with a possible D match to TRBD2 (6 bases). This CDR3 is built from 14 residues. Germline V gene sequence: CDR1 SGHTA, CDR2 FQGNSA. V was shortened by 1 base and J by 6 bases, with 13 bases between the two germline ends. Written as DNA, the CDR3 is TGTGCCAGCAGCTTAGGGGCTGTGGGGGGCGAGCAGTACTTC. Encoded protein: CASSLGAVGGEQYF.

This chain joins TRBV30 and TRBJ1-4; 9 bases are shared with TRBD1. This CDR3 has 13 residues. Germline V gene sequence: CDR1 GTSNPN, CDR2 SVGIG (reference sequence). With V trimmed by 2 bases and J by 8 bases, 3 bases remained unmatched. The CDR3 DNA reads as TGTGCCTGGAGTCTGACAGGGGGGGAAAAACTGTTTTTT. As protein: CAWSLTGGEKLFF. The full variable domain, rest sourced from reference TRBV30 and TRBJ1-4, is SQTIHQWPATLVQPVGSPLSLECTVEGTSNPNLYWYRQAAGRGLQLLFYSVGIGQISSEVPQNLSASRPQDRQFILSSKKLLLSDSGFYLCAWSLTGGEKLFFGSGTQLSVL.

V is TRBV28 and J is TRBJ2-7; 7 bases match TRBD2. This CDR3 region has 17 residues. Losses at the gene ends were 6 bases for V and 3 bases for J; bases not matched to a gene: 17. Germline V lookup: CDR1 MDHEN, CDR2 SYDVKM. The DNA of the CDR3 is TGTGCCAGCAGGTTGGGGACTACCTACTGTCGCCGCTACGAGCAGTACTTC. It specifies CASRLGTTYCRRYEQYF.

V usage is TRBV27 and J usage is TRBJ1-4; D is uncertain. From germline, CDR1 is MNHEY and CDR2 SMNVEV (reference sequence). Trimming removed 5 bases at V and 8 bases at J, with 18 bases between. The CDR3 consists of 15 residues. This chain's CDR3 is CASSPSRLEPEKLFF. The CDR3 nucleotides are TGTGCCAGCAGTCCTTCGAGACTCGAACCAGAAAAACTGTTTTTT.

The chain uses TRBV25-1 and TRBJ1-6; D unclear. In germline, CDR1 is MGHDK, CDR2 SYGVNS. The CDR3 length is 16 residues. V was shortened by 6 bases and J by 0 bases, with 12 bases between the two germline ends. The CDR3 sequence: CASSALGSSYNSPLHF. DNA for the CDR3: TGTGCCAGCAGCGCCCTGGGGAGCTCCTATAATTCACCCCTCCACTTT.

The rearrangement joins TRBV9 to TRBJ1-2, with TRBD1 matching 8 bases. CDR3 length equals 14 residues. V was clipped by 0 bases and J by 8 bases; unmatched bases: 6. Germline V gene data show CDR1 as SGDLS and CDR2 as YYNGEE. In nucleotides, the CDR3 is TGTGCCAGCAGCGTAGGGACAGGGTCTCGAGGCTACACCTTC. Protein product: CASSVGTGSRGYTF.

The chain recombines TRBV9 with TRBJ2-3, with 8 nucleotides matching TRBD2. CDR1 is SGDLS and CDR2 is YYNGEE in the germline V gene. V lost 0 bases and J lost 2; bases outside the gene matches: 5. The CDR3 is 16 amino acids. In DNA form, the CDR3 reads TGTGCCAGCAGCGTAGAGCGGGGGAGAAACACAGATACGCAGTATTTT. Its translation: CASSVERGRNTDTQYF.

The CDR3 bases are TGTGCCAGCAGTCGTCGCTCTGGGGCCAACGTCCTGACTTTC. Residues: CASSRRSGANVLTF. J is TRBJ2-6 and V is TRBV27, with D hard to call. Trimming removed 5 bases at V and 0 bases at J, with 5 bases between. The germline V gene has CDR1 MNHEY and CDR2 SMNVEV (reference sequence). The CDR3 spans 14 residues.

The chain carries TRBV5-1 and TRBJ2-2; 12 bases are a match to TRBD2. From germline, CDR1 is SGHRS and CDR2 YFSETQ. The CDR3 is made up of 20 amino acids. After removal of 0 bases from V and 3 bases from J, the junction contained 12 bases not matched to a gene. Written as DNA, the CDR3 is TGCGCCAGCAGCTTGGAAGGCCTAGCGGGGGGGCCAGGGTACACCGGGGAGCTGTTTTTT. Its translation is CASSLEGLAGGPGYTGELFF.

This chain connects TRBV18 to TRBJ1-5, with D maybe TRBD1 (5 bases). Germline values: CDR1 KGHSH, CDR2 LQKENI. Trimming removed 3 bases at V and 5 bases at J, with 11 bases between. This CDR3 comprises 14 residues. The CDR3 protein is CASSPDSRHQPQHF. The DNA for the CDR3 is TGTGCCAGCTCACCCGACAGCCGCCATCAGCCCCAGCATTTT.

The chain combines TRBV6-2 or TRBV6-3 with TRBJ2-1, with 7 positions matching TRBD2. Losses at the gene ends were 2 bases for V and 0 bases for J; bases not matched to a gene: 13. Germline V gene data show CDR1 as MNHEY and CDR2 as SVGEGT. The CDR3 loop spans 19 amino acids. The CDR3 reads CASSYGGGTTKSSYNEQFF. For the CDR3, the DNA is TGTGCCAGCAGTTACGGTGGCGGGACTACCAAAAGCTCCTACAATGAGCAGTTCTTC.

The chain links TRBV7-5 to TRBJ1-5; the table's D call, TRBD1, has no DNA check behind it. TRBV7-5 is flagged as a pseudogene. This CDR3 has 16 amino acids. CDR3 amino acids: CARSLRTGGGNQPQHF. CDR3 nucleotide sequence: TGTGCCAGAAGCTTACGTACAGGGGGGGGAAATCAGCCCCAGCATTTT.

The chain employs TRBV7-6 and TRBJ2-3; maybe TRBD1 (5 bases). The V gene lost 1 base and the J gene lost 2 bases, with 10 bases spanning the gap. Germline-derived CDR1 and CDR2 are SGHVS and FNYEAQ. This CDR3 is 15 amino acids long. CDR3 in DNA: TGTGCCAGCAGCTTAGTAGGGGCTAACACAGATACGCAGTATTTT. Amino acid sequence: CASSLVGANTDTQYF.

This chain links TRBV9 with TRBJ1-1, with D maybe TRBD1 (5 bases). V lost 2 bases to trimming and J lost 1 base, with 9 bases between them. CDR1 is SGDLS, CDR2 YYNGEE, per germline. The CDR3 has 14 residues. The CDR3 sequence: CASSVRVSNTEAFF. The CDR3 coding sequence is TGTGCCAGCAGCGTCAGGGTATCGAACACTGAAGCTTTCTTT.

The V and J genes are TRBV24-1 and TRBJ2-7, with 8 bases fitting TRBD1. CDR1 KGHDR and CDR2 SFDVKD come from the germline V gene. The ends lost 6 bases at V and 3 bases at J; junction bases unmatched: 15. The CDR3 has 17 residues. DNA for the CDR3: TGTGCCACCAGTCATTCGAGGGGCAGGGGGCTTGTCTACGAGCAGTACTTC. The encoded protein is CATSHSRGRGLVYEQYF.